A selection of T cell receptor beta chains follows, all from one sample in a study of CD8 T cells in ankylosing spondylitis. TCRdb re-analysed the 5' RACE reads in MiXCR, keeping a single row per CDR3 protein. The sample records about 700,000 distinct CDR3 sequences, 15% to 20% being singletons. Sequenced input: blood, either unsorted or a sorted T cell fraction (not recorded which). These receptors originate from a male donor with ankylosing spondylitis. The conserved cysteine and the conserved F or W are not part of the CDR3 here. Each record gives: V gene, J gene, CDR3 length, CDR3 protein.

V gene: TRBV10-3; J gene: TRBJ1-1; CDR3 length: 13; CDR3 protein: AISESGGASTEAF
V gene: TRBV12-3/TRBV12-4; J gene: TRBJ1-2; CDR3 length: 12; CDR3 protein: ASSLWGANYGYT
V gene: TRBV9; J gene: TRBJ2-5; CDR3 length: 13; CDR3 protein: ASSPQGTEEETQY
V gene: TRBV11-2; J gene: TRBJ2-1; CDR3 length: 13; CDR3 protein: ASTAQREGRVEQF
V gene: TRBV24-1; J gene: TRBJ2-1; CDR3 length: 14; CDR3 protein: ATSDFTGDSYNEQF
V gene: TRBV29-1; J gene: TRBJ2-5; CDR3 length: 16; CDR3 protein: SVEDIDSDRGVQETQY
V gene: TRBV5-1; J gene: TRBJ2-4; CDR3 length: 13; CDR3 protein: ASSLEDQAKNIQY
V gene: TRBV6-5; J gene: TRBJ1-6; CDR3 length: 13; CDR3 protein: ASSYSPTGTSPLH
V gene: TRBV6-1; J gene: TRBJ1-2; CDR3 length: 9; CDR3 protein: ASTENYGYT
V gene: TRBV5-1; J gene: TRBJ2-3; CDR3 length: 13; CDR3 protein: ASSLGSTGGDTQY
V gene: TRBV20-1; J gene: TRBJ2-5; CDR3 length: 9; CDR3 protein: SATGEETQY
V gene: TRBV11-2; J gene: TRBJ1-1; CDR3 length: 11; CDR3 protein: ASSLDSPYEAF
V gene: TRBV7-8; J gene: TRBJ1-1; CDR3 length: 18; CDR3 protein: ASSLKGWVGRMRGTTEAF
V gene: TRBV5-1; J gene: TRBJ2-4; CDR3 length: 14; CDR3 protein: ASSYGTPLAKNIQY
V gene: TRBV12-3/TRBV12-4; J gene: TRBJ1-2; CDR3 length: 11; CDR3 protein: ASSWGGASGYT
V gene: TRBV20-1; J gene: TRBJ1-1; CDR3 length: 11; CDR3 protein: SSWGPGRTEAF
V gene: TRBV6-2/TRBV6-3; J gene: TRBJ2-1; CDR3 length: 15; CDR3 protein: ASSPRLAGGLNNEQF
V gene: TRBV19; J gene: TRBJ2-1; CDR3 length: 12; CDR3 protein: ASSEGYIYNEQF
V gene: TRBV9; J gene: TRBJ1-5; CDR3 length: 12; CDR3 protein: ASSFDSISQPQH
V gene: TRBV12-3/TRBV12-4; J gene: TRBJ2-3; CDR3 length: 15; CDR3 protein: ASSQMGLAGLTDTQY
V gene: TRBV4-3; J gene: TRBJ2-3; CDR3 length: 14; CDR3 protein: ASSQADRAGGDTQY
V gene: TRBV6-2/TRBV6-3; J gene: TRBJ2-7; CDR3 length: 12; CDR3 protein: ATQPVEGSYEQY
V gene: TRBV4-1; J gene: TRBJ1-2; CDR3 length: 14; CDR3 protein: ASSQAPGTSNYGYT
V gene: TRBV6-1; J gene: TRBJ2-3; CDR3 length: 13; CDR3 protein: ASSVGATSTDTQY
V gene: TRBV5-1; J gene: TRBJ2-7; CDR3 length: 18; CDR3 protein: ASSLALFYYGRNGFDEQY
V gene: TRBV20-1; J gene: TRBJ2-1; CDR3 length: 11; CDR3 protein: SKRAGEYNEQF
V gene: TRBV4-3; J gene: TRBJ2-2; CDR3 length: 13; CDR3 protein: ASSQGRTTTGELF
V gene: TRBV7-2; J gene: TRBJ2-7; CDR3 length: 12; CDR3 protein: ASSSQGLTYEQY
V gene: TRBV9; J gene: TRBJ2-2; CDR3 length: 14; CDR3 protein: ASSPSDRGPTGELF
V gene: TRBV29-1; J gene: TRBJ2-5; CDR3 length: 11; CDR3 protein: SGLAALQETQY
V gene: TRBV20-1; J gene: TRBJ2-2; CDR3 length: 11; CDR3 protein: SAREVSTGELF
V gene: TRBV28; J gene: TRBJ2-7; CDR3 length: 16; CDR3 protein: ASSSTLLAGVSGHEQY
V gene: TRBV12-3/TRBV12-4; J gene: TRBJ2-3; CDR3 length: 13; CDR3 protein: ASMMRASGTDTQY
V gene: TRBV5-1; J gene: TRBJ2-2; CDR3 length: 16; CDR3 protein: ASTLLAGGATHTGELF
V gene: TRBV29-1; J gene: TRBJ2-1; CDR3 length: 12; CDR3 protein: SLQSGRSYNEQF
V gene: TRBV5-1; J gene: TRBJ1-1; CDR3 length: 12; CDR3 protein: ASSLHTYRGEAF
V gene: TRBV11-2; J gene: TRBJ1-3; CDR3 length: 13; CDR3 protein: ASSLSSRSGNTIY
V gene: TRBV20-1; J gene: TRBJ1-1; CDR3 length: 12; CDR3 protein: SARGPGSNTEAF
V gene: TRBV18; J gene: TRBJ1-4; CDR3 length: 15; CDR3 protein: ASSPPGTPEANEKLF
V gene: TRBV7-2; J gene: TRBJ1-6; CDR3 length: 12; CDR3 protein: ASSLVQGYSPLH
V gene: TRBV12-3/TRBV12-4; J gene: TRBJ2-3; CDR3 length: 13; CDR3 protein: ASSTGPAPGDTQY
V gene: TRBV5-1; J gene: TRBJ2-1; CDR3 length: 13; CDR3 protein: ASSIGISSYNEQF
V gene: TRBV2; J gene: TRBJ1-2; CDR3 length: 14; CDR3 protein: ASSDSDRRNIYGYT
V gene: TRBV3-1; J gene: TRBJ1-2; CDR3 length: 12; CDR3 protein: ASSQAATGVGYT
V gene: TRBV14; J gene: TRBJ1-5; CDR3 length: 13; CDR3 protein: ASSQGGAANQPQH
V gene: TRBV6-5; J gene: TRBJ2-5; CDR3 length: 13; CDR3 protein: ASSYSYGEGETQY
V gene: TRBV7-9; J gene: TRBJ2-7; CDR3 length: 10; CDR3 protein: ASRPTAGEQY
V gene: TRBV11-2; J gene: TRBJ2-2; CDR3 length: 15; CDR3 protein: ASSLWGRDSSGRELF
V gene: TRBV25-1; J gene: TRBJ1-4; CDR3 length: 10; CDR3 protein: ASGGRDEKLF
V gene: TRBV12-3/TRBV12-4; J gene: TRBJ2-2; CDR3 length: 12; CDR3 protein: ASIPTSNTGELF
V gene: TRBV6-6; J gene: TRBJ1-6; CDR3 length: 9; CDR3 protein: ASSPGAPLH
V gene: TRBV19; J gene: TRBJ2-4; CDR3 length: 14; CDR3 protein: ASSPARTGDKNIQY
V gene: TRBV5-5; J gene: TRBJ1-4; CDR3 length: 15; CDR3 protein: ASSPADRGGISEKLF